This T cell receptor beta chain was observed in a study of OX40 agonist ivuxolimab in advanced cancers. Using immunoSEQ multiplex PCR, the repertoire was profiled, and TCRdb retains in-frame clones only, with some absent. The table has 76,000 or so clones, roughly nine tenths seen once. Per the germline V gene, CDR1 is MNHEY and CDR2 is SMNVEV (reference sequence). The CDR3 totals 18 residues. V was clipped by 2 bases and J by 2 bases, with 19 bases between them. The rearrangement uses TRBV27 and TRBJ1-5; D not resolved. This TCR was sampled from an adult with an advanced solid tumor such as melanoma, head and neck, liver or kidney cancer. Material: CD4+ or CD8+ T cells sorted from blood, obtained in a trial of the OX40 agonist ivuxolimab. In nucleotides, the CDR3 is TGTGCCAGCAGTTTAATCTTTTCTTCGGGGTACGGCAATCAGCCCCAGCATTTT. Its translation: CASSLIFSSGYGNQPQHF.